These 2 T cell receptor beta chains were sequenced from one sample in a study of shared clonotypes between healthy human individuals (TCRdb year 2020). CD8 naive samples were CD45RO-negative cells positively selected for CCR7, giving a CD45RA+CCR7+ population that excluded TemRA cells. Libraries were constructed by the immunoSEQ multiplex PCR assay. TCRdb retrieved this table from immuneACCESS and kept in-frame rearrangements only. Not all clones are present; in checked studies, unresolved V genes account for under half, and no reason is known for the remainder. For this sample there are about 610,000 clones; around 96% appear just once. The top ten hold less than 0.13% of the sample. The specimen sequenced was naive CD8+ T cells sorted from blood. This sample's cell subset or site label indicates: CD45RA+CCR7+. The receptors come from a woman aged 25 to 39 in good health.

The count of this clone is one. The chain employs TRBV2 and TRBJ2-1, with no clear D. CDR1 is SNHLY and CDR2 is FYNNEI in the germline V gene. The CDR3 consists of 15 residues. Trimming took 1 base from V and 0 from J, leaving 7 bases between them. CDR3 DNA sequence: TGTGCCAGCAGTGAAGGCCTAATCTCCTACAATGAGCAGTTCTTC. Protein product: CASSEGLISYNEQFF.

The gene calls are TRBV7-9 and TRBJ2-2; D unresolved. There are 15 residues in the CDR3. Germline CDR1 is SEHNR and CDR2 is FQNEAQ (reference sequence). V lost 4 bases, J lost 7 bases, and 16 bases lay in between. The CDR3 spells CASSSPSTGGGELFF. The CDR3 DNA follows: TGTGCCAGCAGCTCACCAAGTACGGGTGGCGGGGAGCTGTTTTTT.